These 9 T cell receptor beta chains originate from one sample sequenced in a study of OX40 agonist ivuxolimab in advanced cancers. Profiled with immunoSEQ multiplex PCR; TCRdb holds only in-frame clones, not every one. The sample includes roughly 15,000 clones, around 90% of them seen just once. Sequencing was performed on CD4+ or CD8+ T cells sorted from blood, taken in a trial of the OX40 agonist ivuxolimab. The origin of the receptors is an adult with an advanced solid tumor such as melanoma, head and neck, liver or kidney cancer.

This chain links TRBV4-3 with TRBJ2-1, with unresolved D. The CDR3 runs 15 residues. Per germline, CDR1 LGHNA and CDR2 YSLEER. The V end was cut by 2 bases, the J end by 8 bases, with 16 bases between. CDR3 sequence (DNA): TGCGCCAGCAGCCAATTCCGGACCATAGTCGATGAGCAGTTCTTC. Amino acid sequence: CASSQFRTIVDEQFF.

V gene TRBV11-3 combines with J gene TRBJ2-2, with D perhaps matching TRBD1 or TRBD2 (6 bases each). This CDR3 has 14 amino acids. With 5 bases removed from V and 7 bases from J, the gap between germline ends came to 14 bases. Germline V lookup: CDR1 SGHNT, CDR2 YENEEA. The CDR3 reads CASSDRGADGELFF. CDR3 in DNA: TGTGCCAGCAGCGATAGGGGGGCGGACGGGGAGCTGTTTTTT.

J is TRBJ1-4 and V is TRBV6-1; perhaps TRBD1 as D (6 bases). The CDR3 loop spans 15 amino acids. CDR1 and CDR2 (germline): MNHNS, SASEGT. The germline V and J ends were trimmed by 1 base and 6 bases, with 12 bases remaining between them. The CDR3 sequence is CASSEGTGLYEKLFF. In nucleotides, the CDR3 is TGTGCCAGCAGTGAAGGTACAGGGCTCTATGAAAAACTGTTTTTT.

The chain links TRBV5-5 to TRBJ2-7; perhaps TRBD2 as D (6 bases). The CDR3 contains 15 residues. Germline V CDR1 and CDR2: SGHKS, YYEKEE (reference sequence). Trimming left V 3 bases short and J 4 bases short, with 17 bases between. This chain's CDR3 is CASSSPGVGQYEQYF. As DNA, the CDR3 is TGTGCCAGCAGCTCCCCGGGGGTGGGTCAGTACGAGCAGTACTTC.

The rearrangement joins TRBV11-3 to TRBJ2-7; D is uncertain. V shed 4 bases and J shed 7 bases, with 11 bases lying between them. Germline CDR1 reads SGHNT; CDR2 reads YENEEA. This CDR3 has 12 residues. CDR3: CASSSSPKEQYF. CDR3 nucleotide sequence: TGTGCCAGCAGCTCGTCCCCTAAAGAGCAGTACTTC.

In its sample, this clone was seen a few times. V gene TRBV27 combines with J gene TRBJ1-6; D remains ambiguous. The V and J ends lost 2 bases and 7 bases respectively, with 12 bases between them. This CDR3 is built from 15 residues. Germline assignment: CDR1 MNHEY and CDR2 SMNVEV (reference sequence). This chain's CDR3 is CASSLTVRHNSPLHF. The CDR3 bases are TGTGCCAGCAGTTTAACCGTAAGGCACAATTCACCCCTCCACTTT.

This clone showed up just once. The chain couples TRBV25-1 to TRBJ1-4, with D unresolved. This CDR3 contains 17 residues. Between the trimmed V and J ends, which lost 1 base and 0 bases, there was a span of 12 bases. The germline CDR1 and CDR2 sequences are MGHDK and SYGVNS. For the CDR3, the DNA is TGTGCCAGCAGTGAATCCAGGCCGTGGGCAACTAATGAAAAACTGTTTTTT. It yields the protein CASSESRPWATNEKLFF.

This clone was detected once. V gene TRBV11-3 combines with J gene TRBJ1-1, with unresolved D. Germline V gene sequence: CDR1 SGHNT, CDR2 YENEEA. The V and J ends lost 5 bases and 1 base respectively, with 11 bases between them. The CDR3 sequence is 14 residues long. The CDR3 DNA is TGTGCCAGCAGCAACGAGGATAGGAACACTGAAGCTTTCTTT. This codes for CASSNEDRNTEAFF.

J is TRBJ1-1 and V is TRBV19; D ambiguous. The length of the CDR3 is 15 residues. Trimming cost V 4 bases and J 2 bases, with 14 bases left between them. CDR1 and CDR2 (germline): LNHDA, SQIVND (reference sequence). The CDR3 sequence is CASSTIGSANTEAFF. CDR3 DNA: TGTGCCAGTAGTACAATAGGTTCGGCAAACACTGAAGCTTTCTTT.